Reported below is one T cell receptor (beta chain). Antigen: not known. This sample is drawn from a study of response to subunit inactivated influenza vaccine. TCRdb redid the calling of the RT-PCR reads with MiXCR, one entry per CDR3 protein. The table has about 780,000 distinct CDR3 sequences, about 18% seen once. Study-wide points: The authors suggested that every seasonal influenza vaccination recruits few new T cells.

The V and J ends lost 5 bases and 4 bases, in that order; junction bases with no gene match: 3. This CDR3 is built from 16 residues. CDR1 and CDR2 from the germline V gene are ENHRY and SYGVKD. The chain links TRBV10-3 to TRBJ2-2, with 14 nucleotides matching TRBD2. The sequences come from PBMCs from blood, collected 5 to 6 days after vaccination. The sequence derives from a man in his fifties or sixties who received an inactivated influenza vaccine. CDR3 protein: CAISRLAGGSTGELFF. CDR3 nucleotide sequence: TGTGCCATCAGTCGACTAGCGGGAGGGTCCACCGGGGAGCTGTTTTTT.